This T cell receptor (beta chain) is from a study of cytomegalovirus exposure and HLA in healthy donors. A multiplex PCR was run with 60 Vbeta primers and 13 Jbeta primers. Assay used: immunoSEQ multiplex PCR; TCRdb lists only in-frame clones, some missing. The sample has roughly 130,000 clones, about two thirds seen once. This TCR was recovered from a woman aged 55-75 years in good health and CMV-seropositive. Source material: PBMCs.

This CDR3 is CASSPDGVGSYEQYF. CDR3 coding DNA: TGTGCCAGCAGCCCCGACGGGGTAGGGTCCTACGAGCAGTACTTC. The rearrangement links TRBV7-8 to TRBJ2-7, with D possibly being TRBD2 (5 bases). The V and J ends lost 5 bases and 1 base respectively, with 15 bases between them. CDR3 length: 15 amino acids. Germline CDR1 SGHVS, CDR2 FQNEAQ.